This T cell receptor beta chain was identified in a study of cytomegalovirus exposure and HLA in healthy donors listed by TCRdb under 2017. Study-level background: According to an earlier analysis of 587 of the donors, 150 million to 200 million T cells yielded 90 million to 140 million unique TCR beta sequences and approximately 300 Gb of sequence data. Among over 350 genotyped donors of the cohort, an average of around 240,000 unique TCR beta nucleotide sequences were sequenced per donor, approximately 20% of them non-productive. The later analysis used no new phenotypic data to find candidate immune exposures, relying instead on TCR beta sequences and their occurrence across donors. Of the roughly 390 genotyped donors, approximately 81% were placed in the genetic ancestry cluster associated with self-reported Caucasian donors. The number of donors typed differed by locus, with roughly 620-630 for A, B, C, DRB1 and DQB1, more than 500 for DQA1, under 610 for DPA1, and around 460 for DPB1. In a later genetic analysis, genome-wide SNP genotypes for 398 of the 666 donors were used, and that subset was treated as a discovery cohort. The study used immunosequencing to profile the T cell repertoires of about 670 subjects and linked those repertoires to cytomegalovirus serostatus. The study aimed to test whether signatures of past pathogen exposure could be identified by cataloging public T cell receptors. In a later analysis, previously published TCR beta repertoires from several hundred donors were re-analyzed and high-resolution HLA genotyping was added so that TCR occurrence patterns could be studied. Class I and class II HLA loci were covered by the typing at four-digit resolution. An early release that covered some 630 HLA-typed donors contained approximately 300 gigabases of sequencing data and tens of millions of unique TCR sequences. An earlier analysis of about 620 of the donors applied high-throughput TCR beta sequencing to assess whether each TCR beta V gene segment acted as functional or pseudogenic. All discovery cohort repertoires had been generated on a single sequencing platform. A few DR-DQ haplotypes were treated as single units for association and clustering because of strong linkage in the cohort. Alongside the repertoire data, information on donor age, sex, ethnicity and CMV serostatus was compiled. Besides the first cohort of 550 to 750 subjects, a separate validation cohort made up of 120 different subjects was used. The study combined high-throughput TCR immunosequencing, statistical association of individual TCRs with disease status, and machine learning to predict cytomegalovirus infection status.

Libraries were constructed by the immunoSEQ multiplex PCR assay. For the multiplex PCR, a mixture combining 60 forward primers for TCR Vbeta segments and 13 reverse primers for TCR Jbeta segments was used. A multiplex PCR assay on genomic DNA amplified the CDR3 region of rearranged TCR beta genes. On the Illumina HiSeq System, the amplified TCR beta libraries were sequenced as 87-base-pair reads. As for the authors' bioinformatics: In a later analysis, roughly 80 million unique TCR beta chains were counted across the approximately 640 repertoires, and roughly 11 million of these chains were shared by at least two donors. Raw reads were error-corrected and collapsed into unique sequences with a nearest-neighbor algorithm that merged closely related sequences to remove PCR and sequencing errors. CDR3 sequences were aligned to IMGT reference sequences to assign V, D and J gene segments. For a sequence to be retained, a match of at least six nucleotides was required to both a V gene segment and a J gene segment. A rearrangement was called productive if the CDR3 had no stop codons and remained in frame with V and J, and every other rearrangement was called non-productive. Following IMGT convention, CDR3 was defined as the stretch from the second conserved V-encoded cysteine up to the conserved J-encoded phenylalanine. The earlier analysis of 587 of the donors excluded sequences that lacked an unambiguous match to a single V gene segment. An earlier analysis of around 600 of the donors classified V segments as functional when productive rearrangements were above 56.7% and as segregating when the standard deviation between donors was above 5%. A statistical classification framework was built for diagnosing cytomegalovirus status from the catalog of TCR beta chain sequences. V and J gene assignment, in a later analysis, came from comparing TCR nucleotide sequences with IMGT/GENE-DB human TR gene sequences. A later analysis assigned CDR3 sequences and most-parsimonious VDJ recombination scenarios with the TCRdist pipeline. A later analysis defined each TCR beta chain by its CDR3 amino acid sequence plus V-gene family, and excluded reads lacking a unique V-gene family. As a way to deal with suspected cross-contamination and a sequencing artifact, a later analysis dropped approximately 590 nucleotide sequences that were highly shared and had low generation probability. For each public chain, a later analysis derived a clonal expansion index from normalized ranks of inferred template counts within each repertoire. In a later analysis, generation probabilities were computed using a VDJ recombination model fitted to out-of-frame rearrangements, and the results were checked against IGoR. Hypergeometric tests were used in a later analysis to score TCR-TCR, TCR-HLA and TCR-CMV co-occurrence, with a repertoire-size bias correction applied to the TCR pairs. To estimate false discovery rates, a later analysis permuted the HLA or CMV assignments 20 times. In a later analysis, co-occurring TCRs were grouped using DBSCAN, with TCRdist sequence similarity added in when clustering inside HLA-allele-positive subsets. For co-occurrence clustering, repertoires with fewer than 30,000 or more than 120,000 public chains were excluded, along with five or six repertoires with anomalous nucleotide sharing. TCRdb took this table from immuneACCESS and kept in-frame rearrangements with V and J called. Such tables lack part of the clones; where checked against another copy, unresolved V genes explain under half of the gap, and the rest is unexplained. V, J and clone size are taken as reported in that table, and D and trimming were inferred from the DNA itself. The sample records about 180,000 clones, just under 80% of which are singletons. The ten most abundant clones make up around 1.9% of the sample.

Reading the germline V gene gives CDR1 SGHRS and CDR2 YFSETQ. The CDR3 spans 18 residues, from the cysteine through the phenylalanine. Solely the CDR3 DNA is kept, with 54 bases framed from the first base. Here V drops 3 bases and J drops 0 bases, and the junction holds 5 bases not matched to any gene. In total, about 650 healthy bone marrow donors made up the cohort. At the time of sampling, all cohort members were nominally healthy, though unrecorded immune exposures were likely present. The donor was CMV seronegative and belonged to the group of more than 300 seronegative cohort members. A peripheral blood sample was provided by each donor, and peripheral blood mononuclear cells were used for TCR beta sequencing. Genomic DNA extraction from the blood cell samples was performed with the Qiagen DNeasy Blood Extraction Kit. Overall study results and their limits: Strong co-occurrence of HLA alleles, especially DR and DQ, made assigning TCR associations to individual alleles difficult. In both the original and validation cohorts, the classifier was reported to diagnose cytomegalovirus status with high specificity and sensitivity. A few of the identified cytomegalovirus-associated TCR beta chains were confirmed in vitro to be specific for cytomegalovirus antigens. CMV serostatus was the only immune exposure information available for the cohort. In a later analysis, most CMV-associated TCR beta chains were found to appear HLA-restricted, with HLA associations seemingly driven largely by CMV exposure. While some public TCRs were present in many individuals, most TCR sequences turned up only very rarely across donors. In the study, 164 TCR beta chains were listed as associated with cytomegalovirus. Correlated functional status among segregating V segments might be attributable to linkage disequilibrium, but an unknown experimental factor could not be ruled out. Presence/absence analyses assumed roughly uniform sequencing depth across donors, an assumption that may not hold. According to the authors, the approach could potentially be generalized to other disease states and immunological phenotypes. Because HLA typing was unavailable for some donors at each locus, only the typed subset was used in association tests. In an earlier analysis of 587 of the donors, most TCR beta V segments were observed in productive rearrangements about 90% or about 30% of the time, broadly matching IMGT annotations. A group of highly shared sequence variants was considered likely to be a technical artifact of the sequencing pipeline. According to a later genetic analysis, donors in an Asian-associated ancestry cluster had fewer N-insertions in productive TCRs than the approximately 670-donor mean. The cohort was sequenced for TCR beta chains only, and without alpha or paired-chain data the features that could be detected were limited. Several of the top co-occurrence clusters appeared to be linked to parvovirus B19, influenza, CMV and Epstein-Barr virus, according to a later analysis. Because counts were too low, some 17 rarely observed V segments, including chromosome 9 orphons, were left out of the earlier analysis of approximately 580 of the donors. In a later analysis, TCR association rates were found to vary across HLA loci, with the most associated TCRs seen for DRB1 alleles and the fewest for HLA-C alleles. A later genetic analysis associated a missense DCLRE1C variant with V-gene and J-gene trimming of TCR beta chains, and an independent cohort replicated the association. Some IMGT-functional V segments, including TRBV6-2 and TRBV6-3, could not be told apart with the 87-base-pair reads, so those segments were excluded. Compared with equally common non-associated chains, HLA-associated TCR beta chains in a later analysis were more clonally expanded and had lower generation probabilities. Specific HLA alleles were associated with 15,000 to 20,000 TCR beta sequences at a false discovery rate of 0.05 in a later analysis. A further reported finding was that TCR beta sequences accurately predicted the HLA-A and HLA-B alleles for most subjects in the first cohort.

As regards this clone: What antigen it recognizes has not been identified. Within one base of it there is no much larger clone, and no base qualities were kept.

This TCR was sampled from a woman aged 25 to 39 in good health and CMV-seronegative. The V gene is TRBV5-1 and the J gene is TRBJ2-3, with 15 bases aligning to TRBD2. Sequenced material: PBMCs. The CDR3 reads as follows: CASSYGLAGGTSTDTQYF. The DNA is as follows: TGCGCCAGCAGCTACGGACTAGCGGGGGGGACTAGCACAGATACGCAGTATTTT.